This T cell receptor beta chain was observed in a study of type 1 regulatory T cells. Study-wide context: An in vitro protocol generated T-allo10, a Tr1-enriched, alloantigen-specific CD4 T cell product.

One entry per CDR3 protein, called by TCRdb with MiXCR from the reads. Here the sample spans more than 20,000 distinct CDR3 sequences, about two thirds being singletons. The CDR3 is 11 amino acids. CDR1 and CDR2 from the germline V gene are GTSNPN and SVGIG (reference sequence). V was trimmed by 6 bases and J by 3 bases, leaving 9 bases between them. T-allo10 cells from the graft donor were described as anergic, host-alloantigen-specific, and alloantigen-specific suppressors. The table lists this clonotype with a count of one. Its antigen is as yet unknown. The sequence was collected from a human donor in good health. The chain has TRBV30 and TRBJ2-7; D unclear. Input material: cultured T cells, either the whole culture or a sorted T cell fraction (not recorded which). Subset described: Tr1-enriched cell product generated in vitro against host alloantigens. CDR3 in amino acids: CACTTGYEQYF. Here the CDR3 DNA reads TGTGCCTGTACGACTGGCTACGAGCAGTACTTC.